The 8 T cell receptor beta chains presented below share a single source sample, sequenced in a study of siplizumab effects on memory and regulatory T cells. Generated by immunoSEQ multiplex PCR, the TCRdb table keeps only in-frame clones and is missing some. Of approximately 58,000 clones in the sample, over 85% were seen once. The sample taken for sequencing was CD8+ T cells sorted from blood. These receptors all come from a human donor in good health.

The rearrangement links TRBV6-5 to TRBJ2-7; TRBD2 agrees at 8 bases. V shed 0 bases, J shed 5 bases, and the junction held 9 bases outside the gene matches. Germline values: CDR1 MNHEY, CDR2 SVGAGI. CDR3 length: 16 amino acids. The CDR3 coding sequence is TGTGCCAGCAGTTACTCGATAGCGGGAACGGGGAACGAGCAGTACTTC. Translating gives CASSYSIAGTGNEQYF.

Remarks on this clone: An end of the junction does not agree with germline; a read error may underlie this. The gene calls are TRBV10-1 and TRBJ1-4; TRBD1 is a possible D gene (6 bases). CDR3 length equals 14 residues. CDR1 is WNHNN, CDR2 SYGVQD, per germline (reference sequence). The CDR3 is CASRPDGLPGETVF. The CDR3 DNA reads TGCGCCAGCAGGCCAGACGGCCTCCCAGGGGAAACTGTTTTT.

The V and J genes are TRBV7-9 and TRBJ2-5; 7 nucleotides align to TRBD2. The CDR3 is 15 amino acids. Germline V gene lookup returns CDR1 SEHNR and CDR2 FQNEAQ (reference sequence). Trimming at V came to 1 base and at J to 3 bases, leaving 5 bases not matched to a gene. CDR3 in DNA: TGTGCCAGCAGCTTAGTTCGGGGAGGGAAAGAGACCCAGTACTTC. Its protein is CASSLVRGGKETQYF.

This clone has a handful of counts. The CDR3 is CSVESVVSGSGTNEQYF. For the CDR3, the DNA is TGCAGCGTCGAGAGCGTGGTAAGCGGGAGTGGGACCAACGAGCAGTACTTC. The genes are TRBV29-1 and TRBJ2-7; 8 bases match TRBD2. CDR1 and CDR2 from the germline V gene are SQVTM and ANQGSEA. Trimming took 6 bases from V and 5 from J; bases not matched to a gene: 21. This CDR3 region has 17 residues.

This chain's CDR3 is CSVESLAVWGQFF. For the CDR3, the DNA is TGCAGCGTTGAGTCGCTAGCGGTATGGGGGCAGTTCTTC. The rearrangement joins TRBV29-1 to TRBJ2-1, with 7 nucleotides matching TRBD2. Losses at the gene ends were 3 bases for V and 12 bases for J; bases not matched to a gene: 11. CDR1 and CDR2 from the germline V gene are SQVTM and ANQGSEA. This CDR3 comprises 13 residues.

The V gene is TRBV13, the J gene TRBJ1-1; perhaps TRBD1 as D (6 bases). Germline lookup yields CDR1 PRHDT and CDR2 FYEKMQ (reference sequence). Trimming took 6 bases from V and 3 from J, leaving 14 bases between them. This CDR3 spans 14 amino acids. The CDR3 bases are TGTGCCAGCAGGTCGGGGGGGGCGGACACTGAAGCTTTCTTT. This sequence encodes CASRSGGADTEAFF.

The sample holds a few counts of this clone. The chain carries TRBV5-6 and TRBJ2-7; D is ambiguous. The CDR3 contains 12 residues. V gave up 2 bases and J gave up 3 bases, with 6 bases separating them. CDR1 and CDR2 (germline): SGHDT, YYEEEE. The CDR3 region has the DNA TGTGCCAGCAGCTTAGTGTTCTACGAGCAGTACTTC. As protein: CASSLVFYEQYF.

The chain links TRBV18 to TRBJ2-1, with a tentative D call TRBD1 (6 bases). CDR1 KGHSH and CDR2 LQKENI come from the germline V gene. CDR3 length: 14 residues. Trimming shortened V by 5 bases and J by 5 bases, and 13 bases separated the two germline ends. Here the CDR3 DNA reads TGTGCCAGCTCAGAGGACAGCCGAGACAATGAGCAGTTCTTC. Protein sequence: CASSEDSRDNEQFF. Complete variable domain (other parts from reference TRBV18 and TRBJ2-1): NAGVMQNPRHLVRRRGQEARLRCSPMKGHSHVYWYRQLPEEGLKFMVYLQKENIIDESGMPKERFSAEFPKEGPSILRIQQVVRGDSAAYFCASSEDSRDNEQFFGPGTRLTVL.